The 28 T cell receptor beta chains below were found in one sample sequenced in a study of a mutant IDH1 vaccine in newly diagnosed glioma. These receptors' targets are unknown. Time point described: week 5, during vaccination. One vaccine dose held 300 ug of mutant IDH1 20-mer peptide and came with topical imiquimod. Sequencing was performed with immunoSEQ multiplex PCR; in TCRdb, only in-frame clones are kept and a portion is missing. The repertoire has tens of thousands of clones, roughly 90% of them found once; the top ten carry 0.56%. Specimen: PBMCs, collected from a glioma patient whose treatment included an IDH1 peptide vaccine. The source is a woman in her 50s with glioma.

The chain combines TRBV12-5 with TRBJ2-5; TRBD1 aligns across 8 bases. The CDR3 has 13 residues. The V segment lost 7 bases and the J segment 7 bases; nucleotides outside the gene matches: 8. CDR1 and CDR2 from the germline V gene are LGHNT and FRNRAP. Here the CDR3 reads CASALTGAGTQYF. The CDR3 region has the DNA TGTGCTAGTGCCTTGACAGGGGCTGGGACCCAGTACTTC. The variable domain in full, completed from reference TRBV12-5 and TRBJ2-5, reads DARVTQTPRHKVTEMGQEVTMRCQPILGHNTVFWYRQTMMQGLELLAYFRNRAPLDDSGMPKDRFSAEMPDATLATLKIQPSEPRDSAVYFCASALTGAGTQYFGPGTRLLVL.

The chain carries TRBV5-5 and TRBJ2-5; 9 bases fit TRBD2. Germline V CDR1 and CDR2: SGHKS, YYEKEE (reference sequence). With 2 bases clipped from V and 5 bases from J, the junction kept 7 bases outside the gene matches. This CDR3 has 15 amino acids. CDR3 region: CASSFSGRAWETQYF. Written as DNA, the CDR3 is TGTGCCAGCAGCTTTAGCGGGAGAGCATGGGAGACCCAGTACTTC.

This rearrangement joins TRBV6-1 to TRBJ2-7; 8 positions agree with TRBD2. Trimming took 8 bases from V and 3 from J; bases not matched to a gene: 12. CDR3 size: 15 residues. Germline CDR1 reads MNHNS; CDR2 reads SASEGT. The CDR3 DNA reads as TGTGCCAGCTCAACCGGGGGGGGAGCCGACTACGAGCAGTACTTC. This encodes CASSTGGGADYEQYF.

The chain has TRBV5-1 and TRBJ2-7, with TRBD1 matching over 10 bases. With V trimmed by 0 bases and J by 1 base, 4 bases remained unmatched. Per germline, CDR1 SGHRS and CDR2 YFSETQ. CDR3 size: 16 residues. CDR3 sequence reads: CASSLEGTGESYEQYF. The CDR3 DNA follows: TGCGCCAGCAGCTTGGAAGGGACAGGGGAATCCTACGAGCAGTACTTC.

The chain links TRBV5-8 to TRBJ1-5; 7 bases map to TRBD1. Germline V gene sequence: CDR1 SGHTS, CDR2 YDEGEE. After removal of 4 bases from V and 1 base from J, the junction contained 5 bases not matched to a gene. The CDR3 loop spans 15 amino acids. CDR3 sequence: CASSPTGVSNQPQHF. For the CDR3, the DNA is TGTGCCAGCAGCCCTACAGGGGTGAGCAATCAGCCCCAGCATTTT.

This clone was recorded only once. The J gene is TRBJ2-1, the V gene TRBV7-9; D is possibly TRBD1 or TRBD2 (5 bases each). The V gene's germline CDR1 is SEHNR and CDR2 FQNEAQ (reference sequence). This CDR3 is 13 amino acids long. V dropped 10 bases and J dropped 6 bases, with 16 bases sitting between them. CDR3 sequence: CATSGAGPNEQFF. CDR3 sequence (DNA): TGTGCCACATCCGGGGCCGGGCCCAATGAGCAGTTCTTC.

CDR3 protein: CASSALEETGELFF. In DNA, the CDR3 is TGTGCCAGCAGCGCCCTTGAGGAAACCGGGGAGCTGTTTTTT. The J gene is TRBJ2-2, the V gene TRBV9; no definite D call. In germline, CDR1 is SGDLS, CDR2 YYNGEE. The V gene lost 3 bases and the J gene lost 5 bases, with 11 bases spanning the gap. This CDR3 comprises 14 residues.

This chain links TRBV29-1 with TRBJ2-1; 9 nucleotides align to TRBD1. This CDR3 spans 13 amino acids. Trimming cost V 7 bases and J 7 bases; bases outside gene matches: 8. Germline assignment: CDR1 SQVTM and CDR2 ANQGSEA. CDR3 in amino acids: CSAQAGTGNEQFF. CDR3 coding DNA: TGCAGCGCGCAAGCCGGGACAGGGAATGAGCAGTTCTTC.

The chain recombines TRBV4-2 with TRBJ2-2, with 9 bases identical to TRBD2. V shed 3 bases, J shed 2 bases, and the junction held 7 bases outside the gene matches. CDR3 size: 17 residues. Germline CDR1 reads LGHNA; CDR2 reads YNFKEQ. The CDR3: CASSHPLAGLNTGELFF. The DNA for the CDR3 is TGTGCCAGCAGCCACCCGCTAGCGGGACTTAACACCGGGGAGCTGTTTTTT.

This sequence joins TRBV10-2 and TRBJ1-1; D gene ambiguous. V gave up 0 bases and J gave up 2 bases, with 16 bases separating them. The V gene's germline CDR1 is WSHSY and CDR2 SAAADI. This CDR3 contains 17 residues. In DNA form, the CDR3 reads TGCGCCAGCAGTGAGTCTCGTCAGGCTGATCGCAACACTGAAGCTTTCTTT. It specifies CASSESRQADRNTEAFF.

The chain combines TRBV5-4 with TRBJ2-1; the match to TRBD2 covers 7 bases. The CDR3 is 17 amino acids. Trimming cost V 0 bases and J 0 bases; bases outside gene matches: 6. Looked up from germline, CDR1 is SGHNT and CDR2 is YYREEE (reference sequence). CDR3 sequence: CASSLGSGTSSYNEQFF. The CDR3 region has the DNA TGTGCCAGCAGCTTGGGAAGCGGGACCAGCTCCTACAATGAGCAGTTCTTC.

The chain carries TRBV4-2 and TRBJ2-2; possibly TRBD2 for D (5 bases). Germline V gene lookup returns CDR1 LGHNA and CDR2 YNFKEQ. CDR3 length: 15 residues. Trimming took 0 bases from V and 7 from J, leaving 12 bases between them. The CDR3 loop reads CASSQDTGSVGELFF. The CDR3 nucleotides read TGTGCCAGCAGCCAAGACACGGGGTCGGTCGGGGAGCTGTTTTTT.

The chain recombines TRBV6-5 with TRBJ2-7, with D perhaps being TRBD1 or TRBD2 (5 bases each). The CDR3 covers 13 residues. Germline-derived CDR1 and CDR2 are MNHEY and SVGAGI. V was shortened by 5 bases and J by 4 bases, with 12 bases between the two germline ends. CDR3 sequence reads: CASSPHEGYEQYF. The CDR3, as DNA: TGTGCCAGCAGTCCGCACGAGGGGTACGAGCAGTACTTC.

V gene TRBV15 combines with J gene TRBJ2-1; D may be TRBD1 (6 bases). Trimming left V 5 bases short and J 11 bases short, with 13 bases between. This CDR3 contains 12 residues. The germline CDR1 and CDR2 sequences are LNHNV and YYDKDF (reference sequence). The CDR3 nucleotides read TGTGCCACCAGCCCCCAGGGGAATAAGCAGTTCTTC. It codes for CATSPQGNKQFF.

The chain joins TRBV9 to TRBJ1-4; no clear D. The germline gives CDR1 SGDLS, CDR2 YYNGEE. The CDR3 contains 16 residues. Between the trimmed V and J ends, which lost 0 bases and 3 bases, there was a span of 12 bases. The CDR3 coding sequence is TGTGCCAGCAGCGTAGGTATCGGGGAAGCTAATGAAAAACTGTTTTTT. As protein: CASSVGIGEANEKLFF.

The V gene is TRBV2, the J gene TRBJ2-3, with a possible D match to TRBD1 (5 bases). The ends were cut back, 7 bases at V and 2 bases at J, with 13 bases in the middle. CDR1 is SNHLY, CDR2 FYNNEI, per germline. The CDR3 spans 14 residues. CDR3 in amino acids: CASNRGSLTDTQYF. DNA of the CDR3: TGTGCCAGCAATAGGGGCTCCCTCACAGATACGCAGTATTTT.

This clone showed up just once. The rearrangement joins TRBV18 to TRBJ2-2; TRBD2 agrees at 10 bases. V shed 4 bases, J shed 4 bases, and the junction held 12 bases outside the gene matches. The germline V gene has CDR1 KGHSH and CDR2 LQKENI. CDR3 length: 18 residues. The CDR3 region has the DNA TGTGCCAGCTCACTACTCCGGACTAGCGGAGTCCTCACCGGGGAGCTGTTTTTT. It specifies CASSLLRTSGVLTGELFF.

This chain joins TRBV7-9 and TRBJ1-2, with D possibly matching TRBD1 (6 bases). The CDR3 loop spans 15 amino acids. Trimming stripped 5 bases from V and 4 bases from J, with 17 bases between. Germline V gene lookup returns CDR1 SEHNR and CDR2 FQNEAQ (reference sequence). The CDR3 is CASSQGAGAPYGYTF. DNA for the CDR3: TGTGCCAGCAGCCAAGGGGCGGGGGCTCCCTATGGCTACACCTTC.

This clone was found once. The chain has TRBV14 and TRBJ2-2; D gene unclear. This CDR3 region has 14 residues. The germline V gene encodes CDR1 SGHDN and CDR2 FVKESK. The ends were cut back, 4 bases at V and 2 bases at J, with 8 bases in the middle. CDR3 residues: CASSLYRNTGELFF. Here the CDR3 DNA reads TGTGCCAGCAGCCTATACAGAAACACCGGGGAGCTGTTTTTT.

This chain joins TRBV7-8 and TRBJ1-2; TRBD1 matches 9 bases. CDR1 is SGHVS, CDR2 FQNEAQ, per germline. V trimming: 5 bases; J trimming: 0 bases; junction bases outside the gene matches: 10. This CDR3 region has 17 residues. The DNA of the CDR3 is TGTGCCAGCAGCCCCTATCGGACAGGGGCGTCTAACTATGGCTACACCTTC. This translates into CASSPYRTGASNYGYTF.

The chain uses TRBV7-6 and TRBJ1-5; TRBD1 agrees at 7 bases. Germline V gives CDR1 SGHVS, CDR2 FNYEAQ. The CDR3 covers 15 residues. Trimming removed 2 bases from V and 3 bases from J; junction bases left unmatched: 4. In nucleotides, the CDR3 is TGTGCCAGCAGCTTACCGGGGACAGTCAATCAGCCCCAGCATTTT. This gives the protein CASSLPGTVNQPQHF.

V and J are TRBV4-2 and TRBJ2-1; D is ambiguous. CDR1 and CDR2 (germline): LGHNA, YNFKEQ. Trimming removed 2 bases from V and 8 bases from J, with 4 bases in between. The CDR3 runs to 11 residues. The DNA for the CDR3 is TGTGCCAGCAGCCAAAATTATGAGCAGTTCTTC. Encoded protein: CASSQNYEQFF.

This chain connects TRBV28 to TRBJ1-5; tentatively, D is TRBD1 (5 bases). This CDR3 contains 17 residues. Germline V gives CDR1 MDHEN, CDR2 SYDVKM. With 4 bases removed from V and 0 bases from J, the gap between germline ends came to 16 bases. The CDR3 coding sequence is TGTGCCAGCAGTTCCCACTCGGGGGGATATAGCAATCAGCCCCAGCATTTT. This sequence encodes CASSSHSGGYSNQPQHF.

In nucleotides, the CDR3 is TGTGCCAGCAGGCGCCTTTTACAGGGCCGATGGGAAAAACTGTTTTTT. Its protein is CASRRLLQGRWEKLFF. V usage is TRBV2 and J usage is TRBJ1-4; D may be TRBD1 (6 bases). Germline lookup yields CDR1 SNHLY and CDR2 FYNNEI. With 6 bases removed from V and 8 bases from J, the gap between germline ends came to 22 bases. The CDR3 is 16 residues long.

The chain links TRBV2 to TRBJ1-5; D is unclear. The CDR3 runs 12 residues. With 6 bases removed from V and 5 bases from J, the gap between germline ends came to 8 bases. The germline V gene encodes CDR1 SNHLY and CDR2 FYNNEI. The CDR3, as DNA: TGTGCCAGCAGCCAAGAAGATCAGCCCCAGCATTTT. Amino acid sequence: CASSQEDQPQHF.

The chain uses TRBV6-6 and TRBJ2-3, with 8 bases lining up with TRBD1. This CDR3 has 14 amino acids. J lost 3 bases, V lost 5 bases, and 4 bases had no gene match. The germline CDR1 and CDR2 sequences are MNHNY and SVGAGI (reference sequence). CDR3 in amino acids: CASSNRQGTDTQYF. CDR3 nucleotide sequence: TGTGCCAGCAGTAACCGACAGGGGACAGATACGCAGTATTTT.

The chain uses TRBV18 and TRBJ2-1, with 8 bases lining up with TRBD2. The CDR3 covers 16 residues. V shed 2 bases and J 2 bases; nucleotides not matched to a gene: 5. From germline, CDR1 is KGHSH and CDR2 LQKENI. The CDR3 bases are TGTGCCAGCTCACCAAGCGGGACTAGAGCCTACAATGAGCAGTTCTTC. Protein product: CASSPSGTRAYNEQFF.

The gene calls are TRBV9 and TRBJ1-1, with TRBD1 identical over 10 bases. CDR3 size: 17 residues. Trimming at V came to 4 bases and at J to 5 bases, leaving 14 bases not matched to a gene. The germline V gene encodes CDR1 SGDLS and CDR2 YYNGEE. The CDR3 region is CASSPGLQDRGDTEAFF. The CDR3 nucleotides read TGTGCCAGCAGCCCTGGCTTACAGGACAGGGGGGATACTGAAGCTTTCTTT.